This T cell receptor beta chain originates from a study of blood T cell repertoires in COVID-19. Across the whole study: From T cells, B-cell-depleted T cells, or PBMCs came the material, which was cDNA or gDNA.

The protocol was immunoSEQ multiplex PCR, while the TCRdb copy is restricted to in-frame clones and leaves out a portion. Among roughly 440,000 clones listed, approximately 88% were seen once. This clone came up a few times. Sequenced input: peripheral blood. The sequence was collected from a woman aged 45 to 65 with COVID-19, enrolled during active disease.

The CDR3 protein is CASSRDTEAFF. The CDR3 nucleotides are TGTGCCAGCAGTAGAGACACTGAAGCTTTCTTT. This chain connects TRBV11-2 to TRBJ1-1; D unresolved. The germline gives CDR1 SGHAT, CDR2 FQNNGV. The V gene lost 6 bases and the J gene lost 3 bases, with 5 bases spanning the gap. The CDR3 extends over 11 amino acids.